These 20 T cell receptor beta chains share one sample of origin, sequenced in a study of blood T cell repertoires in COVID-19. Some clones are missing from TCRdb's copy, which holds only in-frame ones; the method was immunoSEQ multiplex PCR. This table holds more than 9,000 clones, less than 90% found once. The material sequenced was peripheral blood. The receptors shown here come from a human donor in a cohort sampled during active COVID-19.

V usage is TRBV27 and J usage is TRBJ2-3; 8 positions match TRBD2. Trimming cost V 6 bases and J 2 bases; bases outside gene matches: 10. Germline V gene sequence: CDR1 MNHEY, CDR2 SMNVEV (reference sequence). This CDR3 comprises 16 residues. The CDR3 region is CASRTRFGGATDTQYF. The DNA for the CDR3 is TGTGCCAGCAGGACGCGGTTCGGGGGGGCCACAGATACGCAGTATTTT.

This chain connects TRBV30 to TRBJ2-5, with TRBD2 matching over 8 bases. V lost 3 bases and J lost 9; bases outside the gene matches: 12. CDR1 is GTSNPN and CDR2 is SVGIG in the germline V gene (reference sequence). This CDR3 spans 14 amino acids. The CDR3 DNA is TGTGCCTGGAGGCGCTTCGGGGGACTAGGGGCCCAGTACTTC. This sequence encodes CAWRRFGGLGAQYF.

The V and J genes are TRBV5-1 and TRBJ2-1; 10 bases map to TRBD1. This CDR3 comprises 14 residues. The V gene end was trimmed by 6 bases and the J gene end by 7 bases; junction bases not matched to a gene: 7. Germline values: CDR1 SGHRS, CDR2 YFSETQ. The CDR3 loop reads CASTLDRGLNEQFF. As DNA, the CDR3 is TGCGCCAGCACCCTCGACAGGGGGCTGAATGAGCAGTTCTTC.

The chain links TRBV23-1 to TRBJ1-2; D gene unclear. TRBV23-1 is classed as an ORF, of uncertain function. V gave up 7 bases and J gave up 7 bases, with 16 bases separating them. The CDR3 is made up of 13 amino acids. The CDR3 spells CASTRRREGGYTF. The CDR3 DNA is TGCGCCAGCACTCGAAGGAGGGAAGGTGGCTACACCTTC.

This chain uses TRBV11-1 with TRBJ2-2; the match to TRBD2 covers 9 bases. With 2 bases clipped from V and 6 bases from J, the junction kept 4 bases outside the gene matches. Germline CDR1 reads SGHAT; CDR2 reads FQDESV (reference sequence). The CDR3 runs 15 residues. CDR3 nucleotides: TGTGCCAGCAGCTTACGCCTAGCGGGATCCGGGGAGCTGTTTTTT. It translates to CASSLRLAGSGELFF.

The genes are TRBV15 and TRBJ1-4, with 7 bases matching TRBD1. Germline CDR1 and CDR2: LNHNV and YYDKDF (reference sequence). V was clipped by 0 bases and J by 8 bases; unmatched bases: 6. The CDR3 runs 15 residues. The CDR3 DNA is TGTGCCACCAGCAGAGAGAGGGGGCTCGAGGAAAAACTGTTTTTT. Protein: CATSRERGLEEKLFF.

This sequence joins TRBV6-1 and TRBJ2-7; 9 nucleotides align to TRBD2. Germline assignment: CDR1 MNHNS and CDR2 SASEGT. This CDR3 spans 15 amino acids. The V segment lost 2 bases and the J segment 4 bases; nucleotides outside the gene matches: 6. The CDR3 sequence: CASSEMGLARYEQYF. CDR3 in DNA: TGTGCCAGCAGTGAAATGGGACTAGCAAGATACGAGCAGTACTTC.

The rearrangement uses TRBV2 and TRBJ2-3, with 8 bases fitting TRBD2. CDR3 length equals 15 residues. The V and J ends lost 4 bases and 4 bases, in that order; junction bases with no gene match: 7. Germline V gene sequence: CDR1 SNHLY, CDR2 FYNNEI. CDR3 sequence: CASSVEREFADTQYF. The CDR3, as DNA: TGTGCCAGCAGTGTCGAGCGGGAGTTCGCAGATACGCAGTATTTT.

This chain uses TRBV6-5 with TRBJ2-7, with TRBD2 as a possible D gene (6 bases). CDR1 and CDR2 (germline): MNHEY, SVGAGI. The V end was cut by 0 bases, the J end by 5 bases, with 14 bases between. The CDR3 runs 15 residues. The CDR3 DNA is TGTGCCAGCAGTTACTCTCGGCTAGCGAGCCACGAGCAGTACTTC. Translating gives CASSYSRLASHEQYF.

The J gene is TRBJ2-5, the V gene TRBV5-1; TRBD2 is a possible D gene (7 bases). Looked up from germline, CDR1 is SGHRS and CDR2 is YFSETQ. CDR3 size: 14 residues. V was pared by 2 bases and J by 5 bases, with 13 bases between. CDR3 in amino acids: CASSFGGPGETQYF. The CDR3 region has the DNA TGCGCCAGCAGCTTCGGGGGGCCTGGGGAGACCCAGTACTTC.

The rearrangement joins TRBV7-5 to TRBJ2-7; the table gives TRBD2 as D, unverified against the DNA. TRBV7-5 is a pseudogene. The CDR3 is 15 residues long. CDR3 loop: CVRSPGGGRVGEQYF. DNA of the CDR3: TGTGTCAGAAGCCCGGGGGGCGGGAGGGTAGGTGAGCAGTACTTC.

This clone appeared a few times. V gene TRBV7-9 combines with J gene TRBJ1-3; D possibly corresponds to TRBD1 (5 bases). This CDR3 comprises 14 residues. V was shortened by 6 bases and J by 0 bases, with 9 bases between the two germline ends. CDR1 is SEHNR and CDR2 is FQNEAQ in the germline V gene (reference sequence). The CDR3: CASRPDSSGNTIYF. In DNA form, the CDR3 reads TGTGCCAGCAGGCCAGACAGCTCTGGAAACACCATATATTTT.

The chain carries TRBV10-3 and TRBJ2-3; no clear D gene. The CDR3 spans 11 residues. Deletions cut 10 bases from V and 3 bases from J, with 8 bases between. The V gene's germline CDR1 is ENHRY and CDR2 SYGVKD. CDR3 sequence: CATTYTDTQYF. CDR3 in DNA: TGTGCCACGACTTATACAGATACGCAGTATTTT.

The V and J genes are TRBV28 and TRBJ2-3; weak D call: TRBD1 (6 bases). Germline V lookup: CDR1 MDHEN, CDR2 SYDVKM. V was trimmed by 6 bases and J by 4 bases, leaving 8 bases between them. The CDR3 has 12 residues. The CDR3, as DNA: TGTGCCAGCAGACAGGGTGCAGATACGCAGTATTTT. Residues: CASRQGADTQYF.

This sequence joins TRBV9 and TRBJ2-1; 11 bases line up with TRBD2. The germline V gene has CDR1 SGDLS and CDR2 YYNGEE. The trim removed 0 bases at V and 5 bases at J, leaving 4 bases unmatched. The CDR3 spans 16 residues. This CDR3 reads CASSVVAGGGHNEQFF. The CDR3 nucleotides read TGTGCCAGCAGCGTAGTAGCGGGAGGGGGGCACAATGAGCAGTTCTTC.

This chain links TRBV9 with TRBJ2-5; TRBD1 agrees at 9 bases. There are 15 residues in the CDR3. The trim removed 0 bases at V and 2 bases at J, leaving 2 bases unmatched. Germline lookup yields CDR1 SGDLS and CDR2 YYNGEE. The CDR3 protein is CASSVVGTGQETQYF. The CDR3 region has the DNA TGTGCCAGCAGCGTAGTCGGGACAGGGCAAGAGACCCAGTACTTC.

The genes are TRBV19 and TRBJ2-2; D is unclear. From germline, CDR1 is LNHDA and CDR2 SQIVND (reference sequence). This CDR3 is built from 14 residues. Trimming shortened V by 4 bases and J by 2 bases, and 8 bases separated the two germline ends. The CDR3 DNA reads as TGTGCCAGTAGTAGCGGAATTAACACCGGGGAGCTGTTTTTT. Amino acid sequence: CASSSGINTGELFF.

This clone is medium-sized. J is TRBJ2-6 and V is TRBV28; D is uncertain. The V end was cut by 8 bases, the J end by 1 base, with 9 bases between. The CDR3 length is 14 residues. Germline V gene data show CDR1 as MDHEN and CDR2 as SYDVKM. DNA of the CDR3: TGTGCCAGCGTTCAGATGTCTGGGGCCAACGTCCTGACTTTC. Translating gives CASVQMSGANVLTF.

The rearrangement uses TRBV28 and TRBJ1-2, with D hard to call. V was pared by 7 bases and J by 5 bases, with 17 bases between. This CDR3 is built from 14 residues. CDR1 is MDHEN, CDR2 SYDVKM, per germline. Here the CDR3 DNA reads TGTGCCAGCACCCCTTCGGGGAGGGTATATGGCTACACCTTC. Amino acids: CASTPSGRVYGYTF.

V and J are TRBV5-1 and TRBJ2-3, with D possibly matching TRBD2 (6 bases). CDR1 SGHRS and CDR2 YFSETQ come from the germline V gene. V lost 5 bases and J lost 2, with 12 bases in between. This CDR3 is 14 amino acids long. CDR3 DNA sequence: TGCGCCAGCAGTAGGCGGGACGACACAGATACGCAGTATTTT. It yields the protein CASSRRDDTDTQYF.